Listed below are T cell receptor beta chains from one sample, sequenced in a study of vaccination effects on CD4 cells after COVID-19. Which antigens these TCRs recognize remains unknown. Sequencing was performed with immunoSEQ multiplex PCR; in TCRdb, only in-frame clones are kept and a portion is missing. This repertoire shows 50,000 or so clones, over 50% found once; its top ten account for approximately 5%. The sample was CD4+ T cells from PBMCs cultured without peptide, taken before COVID-19 vaccination. Source of these receptors: a human donor who received a COVID-19 vaccine. Each CDR3 is given with its conserved first and last residue. A D gene is named only where the DNA matches it firmly. Only some rows state a clone size, as once, few, many or a class for expanded clones.

clone size	V gene	D gene	J gene	CDR3 DNA	CDR3 protein
NA	TRBV19	TRBD1	TRBJ1-5	TGTGCCAGTAGTATCCCCGACAGGGGATTCAATCAGCCCCAGCATTTT	CASSIPDRGFNQPQHF
NA	TRBV3-1/TRBV3-2	NA	TRBJ2-5	TGTGCCAGCAGTACCGCCGGGCGGGAGTACTTC	CASSTAGREYF
few	TRBV6-5	NA	TRBJ1-5	TGTGCCAGCAGTCCAGTAATTTCAATAGATCAGCCCCAGCATTTT	CASSPVISIDQPQHF
few	TRBV7-9	NA	TRBJ1-2	TGTGCCAGCAGCCGGACATCGGCGGGGAAAGGCTACACCTTC	CASSRTSAGKGYTF
NA	TRBV28	TRBD2	TRBJ2-7	TGTGCCAGCAGTTTATCCCAAGCGGGAGGTGACGAGCAGTACTTC	CASSLSQAGGDEQYF
NA	TRBV6-5	TRBD1	TRBJ1-5	TGTGCCAGCACCCCCGGACAGGGGAGACAGCCCCAGCATTTT	CASTPGQGRQPQHF
NA	TRBV5-5	TRBD1	TRBJ1-6	TGTGCCAGCAGCTTGTGGGACAGGGATAATTCACCCCTCCACTTT	CASSLWDRDNSPLHF
NA	TRBV19	NA	TRBJ1-1	TGTGCCAGTAAGCCCTTACCGACGGTGTATGCTGAAGCTTTCTTT	CASKPLPTVYAEAFF
NA	TRBV5-6	NA	TRBJ2-5	TGTGCCAGCAGCTCGAGAGCGCACCAAGAGACCCAGTACTTC	CASSSRAHQETQYF
NA	TRBV6-6	NA	TRBJ1-1	TGTGCCAGCAGTTATCTAACTGAAGCTTTCTTT	CASSYLTEAFF
NA	TRBV7-2	NA	TRBJ1-5	TGTGCCAGCAGCCAAGAGCTCAATCAGCCCCAGCATTTT	CASSQELNQPQHF
NA	TRBV30	TRBD1	TRBJ1-3	TGTGCCTGGATGGACAGGGGAGGAAACACCATATATTTT	CAWMDRGGNTIYF
NA	TRBV28	TRBD2	TRBJ2-1	TGTGCCAGCACTGTTAGCGGGAGGGCCCCCAATGAGCAGTTCTTC	CASTVSGRAPNEQFF
NA	TRBV3-1/TRBV3-2	NA	TRBJ2-7	TGTGCCAGCAGCCAACACGGCTACGAGCAGTACTTC	CASSQHGYEQYF
NA	TRBV5-1	TRBD1	TRBJ2-3	TGCGCCAGCAGCCGGGGGCGGGGACAGGGGTTTACAGATACGCAGTATTTT	CASSRGRGQGFTDTQYF
NA	TRBV6-5	NA	TRBJ2-3	TGTGCCAGCAGTTATGCCCGGGGGCCCAGCACAGATACGCAGTATTTT	CASSYARGPSTDTQYF
NA	TRBV30	NA	TRBJ2-7	TGTGCCTGGAGTCGGGTCCCCGGGGAGCAGTACTTC	CAWSRVPGEQYF
few	TRBV7-2	NA	TRBJ1-5	TGTGCCAGCAGCTTAGGTCCCACAGGGACTCAGCCCCAGCATTTT	CASSLGPTGTQPQHF
NA	TRBV28	TRBD2	TRBJ2-1	TGTGCCAGCACCGACGGGGTAGCGGGAGTAAATGAGCAGTTCTTC	CASTDGVAGVNEQFF
NA	TRBV5-1	NA	TRBJ2-3	TGCGCCAGCAGCTTTGGTCACAACACAGATACGCAGTATTTT	CASSFGHNTDTQYF
NA	TRBV6-1	TRBD1	TRBJ1-1	TGTGCCAGCAGTGTGTCCTTAGTTTTACAGGGGGCGAACACTGAAGCTTTCTTT	CASSVSLVLQGANTEAFF
NA	TRBV29-1	TRBD1	TRBJ1-2	TGCAGCGTTGAAGAGGTCGGCAGGGGGTACTATGGCTACACCTTC	CSVEEVGRGYYGYTF
NA	TRBV6-1	NA	TRBJ1-3	TGTGCCAGCAGTGATGGGGGGGCTTGGTCTGGAAACACCATATATTTT	CASSDGGAWSGNTIYF
NA	TRBV7-9	NA	TRBJ1-5	TGTGCCAGCCACGCAGGGGTTGATCAGCCCCAGCATTTT	CASHAGVDQPQHF
few	TRBV19	TRBD2	TRBJ2-7	TGTGCCAGTAGTGGGACTGGCGGGAGCCGATACGAGCAGTACTTC	CASSGTGGSRYEQYF
NA	TRBV6-1	NA	TRBJ1-5	TGTGCCAGCAGTGAAGGCCAGGGTTTCGGCAATCAGCCCCAGCATTTT	CASSEGQGFGNQPQHF
NA	TRBV4-1	NA	TRBJ2-5	TGCGCCAGCAGCCTAAGGGTGGCTTTCCAAGAGACCCAGTACTTC	CASSLRVAFQETQYF
NA	TRBV27	NA	TRBJ2-7	TGTGCCAGCAGTGCCCTCCCCTACGAGCAGTACTTC	CASSALPYEQYF
NA	TRBV6-5	NA	TRBJ2-2	TGTGCCAGCCAGACCCAGGCGTACACCGGGGAGCTGTTTTTT	CASQTQAYTGELFF
NA	TRBV2	TRBD1	TRBJ2-7	TGTGCCAGCAGTGGGGACAGGGTCCCCTACGAGCAGTACTTC	CASSGDRVPYEQYF
once	TRBV2	NA	TRBJ1-1	TGTGCCAGCAGTGAAGGGACTGAAGCTTTCTTT	CASSEGTEAFF
NA	TRBV28	NA	TRBJ2-5	TGTGCCAGCAGTTTTGCGACCGGGACTTCCAAAGAGACCCAGTACTTC	CASSFATGTSKETQYF
few	TRBV4-1	TRBD2	TRBJ2-2	TGCGCCAGCAGCCGTGGGACTAGCGGAAACACCGGGGAGCTGTTTTTT	CASSRGTSGNTGELFF
NA	TRBV24-1	NA	TRBJ2-3	TGTGCCACCGGGGGAATGGCAGATACGCAGTATTTT	CATGGMADTQYF
few	TRBV4-2	NA	TRBJ1-1	TGTGCCAGCAGCCAAGACCCCGACAGAAACTTCGAAGCTTTCTTT	CASSQDPDRNFEAFF
NA	TRBV4-2	TRBD2	TRBJ2-1	TGTGCCAGCAGCCAAGAAGCTAGCGGGGGGTACTACAATGAGCAGTTCTTC	CASSQEASGGYYNEQFF
NA	TRBV4-3	TRBD1	TRBJ2-1	TGCGCCAGCAGCCAAGATATGACAGGGGCCCACAATGAGCAGTTCTTC	CASSQDMTGAHNEQFF